This entry concerns a single TCR beta chain. Under the authors' procedure: Amplification of reference gene primers was used by the study to estimate nucleated cell counts. The data were produced by immunoSEQ multiplex PCR, yet TCRdb's version contains in-frame clones alone and is incomplete. From that table come the V and J calls and clone size; the DNA was used to work out D and trimming. The sample has some 150,000 clones; around four fifths are singletons. CDR1 and CDR2 (germline): SGHTA, FQGNSA. The CDR3 has 14 residues. Trimming shortened V by 0 bases and J by 6 bases, and 8 bases separated the two germline ends. This entry is derived from a study of blood T cell repertoires in COVID-19. Study as a whole: The origin of the acute and convalescent COVID-19 samples was the United States, Italy and Spain.

The chain links TRBV7-2 to TRBJ2-2; the D is unclear. Sequencing used peripheral blood. The TCR originated in a human donor in a cohort sampled during active COVID-19. CDR3 region: CASSLARSAGELFF. CDR3 in DNA: TGTGCCAGCAGCTTAGCGCGGAGTGCCGGGGAGCTGTTTTTT.